The 25 T cell receptor beta chains reported below all come from one sample, sequenced in a study of cytomegalovirus exposure and HLA in healthy donors (dated by TCRdb to 2015 to 2018). The library was built by means of the immunoSEQ multiplex PCR assay. For the multiplex PCR, a mixture combining 60 forward primers for TCR Vbeta segments and 13 reverse primers for TCR Jbeta segments was used. This immuneACCESS table, as held by TCRdb, lists in-frame sequences with V and J called but not all clones. Of the missing ones, under half trace to an unresolved V gene in checked studies; the others have no known cause. This sample gives roughly 100,000 clones in total; around 74% of them show up just once. The leading ten clones occupy roughly 7.1% of the sample. Sequenced input: PBMCs. All receptors come from a middle-aged man in good health and CMV-seropositive.

The genes are TRBV5-1 and TRBJ2-5, with TRBD1 identical over 10 bases. The DNA matches TRBJ2-7 better at its end, which makes the J call doubtful. CDR1 and CDR2 (germline): SGHRS, YFSETQ. The CDR3 extends over 14 amino acids. The CDR3 is CASSRTGGGYEQYF. The CDR3 DNA is TGCGCCAGCAGCCGGACAGGGGGTGGCTACGAGCAGTACTTC.

The chain uses TRBV7-9 and TRBJ2-3, with D hard to call. CDR1 and CDR2 from the germline V gene are SEHNR and FQNEAQ (reference sequence). V dropped 5 bases and J dropped 1 base, with 10 bases sitting between them. This CDR3 region has 14 residues. The CDR3 reads CASSTHQGTDTQYF. The CDR3 DNA is TGTGCCAGCAGCACACATCAGGGCACAGATACGCAGTATTTT.

The genes are TRBV28 and TRBJ1-5, with TRBD1 matching over 8 bases. CDR1 is MDHEN and CDR2 is SYDVKM in the germline V gene. The CDR3 spans 13 residues. V shed 7 bases and J 6 bases; nucleotides not matched to a gene: 5. CDR3 amino acids: CASTQGAVQPQHF. In DNA, the CDR3 is TGTGCCAGCACCCAGGGGGCGGTTCAGCCCCAGCATTTT.

This chain connects TRBV27 to TRBJ1-1; D possibly corresponds to TRBD1 (5 bases). In germline, CDR1 is MNHEY, CDR2 SMNVEV (reference sequence). V lost 5 bases and J 3 bases, leaving 22 bases between the germline ends. The CDR3 is 17 amino acids. The CDR3 loop reads CASSPTPYGARDTEAFF. The CDR3, as DNA: TGTGCCAGCAGTCCGACCCCCTATGGGGCAAGGGACACTGAAGCTTTCTTT.

The chain combines TRBV28 with TRBJ1-1, with a tentative D call TRBD1 (5 bases). Germline-derived CDR1 and CDR2 are MDHEN and SYDVKM. The germline V and J ends were trimmed by 3 bases and 1 base, with 15 bases remaining between them. The CDR3 has 16 residues. CDR3 sequence (DNA): TGTGCCAGCAGTTTTAATCTCGGGGGTTCGAACACTGAAGCTTTCTTT. This sequence encodes CASSFNLGGSNTEAFF.

This clone has only a few counts. Additional DNA sequences in this sample encode the identical CDR3. V and J are TRBV5-1 and TRBJ1-2; TRBD1 matches 9 bases. This CDR3 is built from 14 residues. The ends lost 2 bases at V and 5 bases at J; junction bases unmatched: 4. Germline V gene data show CDR1 as SGHRS and CDR2 as YFSETQ. The CDR3 DNA follows: TGCGCCAGCAGCTTAGGGACAGGGTTATATGGCTACACCTTC. This translates into CASSLGTGLYGYTF. Full variable domain (remainder filled in from reference TRBV5-1 and TRBJ1-2): KAGVTQTPRYLIKTRGQQVTLSCSPISGHRSVSWYQQTPGQGLQFLFEYFSETQRNKGNFPGRFSGRQFSNSRSEMNVSTLELGDSALYLCASSLGTGLYGYTFGSGTRLTVV.

This clone occurred a few times. The rearrangement uses TRBV4-1 and TRBJ1-1; tentative D call: TRBD1 (5 bases). The V end was cut by 0 bases, the J end by 5 bases, with 13 bases between. CDR3 size: 15 residues. The germline V gene has CDR1 MGHRA and CDR2 YSYEKL. DNA of the CDR3: TGCGCCAGCAGCCAAGACAGGGTCTCGAATACTGAAGCTTTCTTT. Residues: CASSQDRVSNTEAFF.

This rearrangement joins TRBV29-1 to TRBJ2-1, with TRBD2 matching over 10 bases. Trimming cost V 2 bases and J 9 bases; bases outside gene matches: 7. There are 14 residues in the CDR3. Germline V gene lookup returns CDR1 SQVTM and CDR2 ANQGSEA. The CDR3 spells CSVESSGRATEQFF. CDR3 bases: TGCAGCGTTGAATCAAGCGGGAGGGCCACTGAGCAGTTCTTC.

With regard to this clone: One end of the junction varies from germline; a read error may be responsible. The chain is built from TRBV27 and TRBJ1-5; TRBD1 matches at 8 bases. Germline CDR1 MNHEY, CDR2 SMNVEV (reference sequence). This CDR3 is 15 amino acids long. The CDR3 region is CASSFGSGGKQPQHF. The CDR3 region has the DNA TGTGCCAGCAGTTTCGGATCAGGGGGCAAGCAGCCCCAGCATTTT.

The chain employs TRBV7-3 and TRBJ1-5; 8 bases match TRBD1. CDR1 SGHTA and CDR2 FQGTGA come from the germline V gene. The CDR3 totals 13 residues. V trimming: 4 bases; J trimming: 4 bases; junction bases outside the gene matches: 0. In DNA, the CDR3 is TGTGCCAGCAGCTGGGACAGGAATCAGCCCCAGCATTTT. Translated: CASSWDRNQPQHF.

The V gene is TRBV9, the J gene TRBJ2-1; TRBD1 is a possible D gene (5 bases). The V and J ends lost 1 base and 7 bases respectively, with 9 bases between them. Per the germline V gene, CDR1 is SGDLS and CDR2 is YYNGEE. This CDR3 has 13 residues. The DNA for the CDR3 is TGTGCCAGCAGCGTATCCAGGGATAATGAGCAGTTCTTC. It yields the protein CASSVSRDNEQFF. Supplemented by reference TRBV9 and TRBJ2-1, the full variable domain reads DSGVTQTPKHLITATGQRVTLRCSPRSGDLSVYWYQQSLDQGLQFLIQYYNGEERAKGNILERFSAQQFPDLHSELNLSSLELGDSALYFCASSVSRDNEQFFGPGTRLTVL.

The chain combines TRBV4-3 with TRBJ2-2, with a possible D match to TRBD1 (6 bases). V lost 3 bases and J 7 bases, leaving 15 bases between the germline ends. Germline V lookup: CDR1 LGHNA, CDR2 YSLEER. This CDR3 is built from 15 residues. The CDR3 region has the DNA TGCGCCAGCAGCCAGGAAAACAGGGTTGGCGGGGAGCTGTTTTTT. As protein: CASSQENRVGGELFF.

The CDR3 spells CASSSLVGGGSYNEQFF. CDR3 coding DNA: TGTGCCAGCAGCTCCCTAGTAGGGGGCGGCTCCTACAATGAGCAGTTCTTC. V is TRBV7-2 and J is TRBJ2-1, with 7 bases fitting TRBD1. The trim removed 4 bases at V and 0 bases at J, leaving 9 bases unmatched. Germline V gives CDR1 SGHTA, CDR2 FQGNSA. The CDR3 covers 17 residues. The whole variable domain, remainder taken from reference TRBV7-2 and TRBJ2-1, is GAGVSQSPSNKVTEKGKDVELRCDPISGHTALYWYRQSLGQGLEFLIYFQGNSAPDKSGLPSDRFSAERTGGSVSTLTIQRTQQEDSAVYLCASSSLVGGGSYNEQFFGPGTRLTVL.

V and J are TRBV6-6 and TRBJ2-5; 10 bases are shared with TRBD1. Germline V lookup: CDR1 MNHNY, CDR2 SVGAGI (reference sequence). The CDR3 contains 15 residues. V shed 4 bases, J shed 2 bases, and the junction held 4 bases outside the gene matches. The DNA for the CDR3 is TGTGCCAGCAGTTTACCGGGACAGGGGCAAGAGACCCAGTACTTC. Its protein is CASSLPGQGQETQYF.

Sample share makes this clone medium-sized. The chain carries TRBV4-3 and TRBJ2-7; D is perhaps TRBD2 (6 bases). The germline V gene has CDR1 LGHNA and CDR2 YSLEER. The CDR3 has 15 residues. With 0 bases removed from V and 3 bases from J, the gap between germline ends came to 12 bases. The CDR3 loop is CASSQDWGDLYEQYF. DNA of the CDR3: TGCGCCAGCAGCCAAGATTGGGGGGACCTCTACGAGCAGTACTTC.

This clone was observed once. The chain uses TRBV11-2 and TRBJ2-7; D not resolved. Germline CDR1 and CDR2: SGHAT and FQNNGV. The CDR3 contains 17 residues. V lost 1 base and J 5 bases, leaving 21 bases between the germline ends. The CDR3 DNA reads as TGTGCCAGCAGCTTAGTGAGGTTAACATCTGTCCCCCACGAGCAGTACTTC. Its translation is CASSLVRLTSVPHEQYF.

This clone showed up just a few times. This chain uses TRBV10-3 with TRBJ2-6, with 7 bases identical to TRBD2. Germline assignment: CDR1 ENHRY and CDR2 SYGVKD. The CDR3 covers 16 residues. The junction had 7 bases not matched to a gene; V was cut back by 8 bases and J by 0 bases. CDR3 region: CAIAASGFSGANVLTF. CDR3 coding DNA: TGTGCCATCGCGGCTAGCGGATTCTCTGGGGCCAACGTCCTGACTTTC.

V usage is TRBV6-5 and J usage is TRBJ2-5; 10 bases line up with TRBD1. This CDR3 contains 13 residues. The ends lost 2 bases at V and 7 bases at J; junction bases unmatched: 1. Germline CDR1 MNHEY, CDR2 SVGAGI. As DNA, the CDR3 is TGTGCCAGCAGTTACGGACAGGGGGGGACCCAGTACTTC. Its translation is CASSYGQGGTQYF.

V and J are TRBV6-4 and TRBJ2-3; 8 nucleotides match TRBD2. The CDR3 sequence is 18 residues long. The germline gives CDR1 MRHNA, CDR2 SNTAGT. The junction had 14 bases not matched to a gene; V was cut back by 4 bases and J by 2 bases. The CDR3 protein is CASSGREGVGYHTDTQYF. CDR3 nucleotide sequence: TGTGCCAGCAGTGGCCGGGAGGGGGTGGGTTATCACACAGATACGCAGTATTTT.

This chain uses TRBV5-8 with TRBJ2-5; D may be TRBD1 (6 bases). The end of the DNA aligns better with TRBJ2-7, so the J call may be wrong. Germline V lookup: CDR1 SGHTS, CDR2 YDEGEE. This CDR3 has 13 amino acids. CDR3 sequence (DNA): TGTGCCAGCAGCGGTTGGGACACTAGCGAGCAGTACTTC. It specifies CASSGWDTSEQYF.

The genes are TRBV6-5 and TRBJ1-4, with D maybe TRBD1 (6 bases). CDR1 and CDR2 (germline): MNHEY, SVGAGI. This CDR3 spans 15 amino acids. The V gene lost 3 bases and the J gene lost 8 bases, with 16 bases spanning the gap. The CDR3: CASSYLAGAEEKLFF. CDR3 nucleotide sequence: TGTGCCAGCAGTTATTTGGCAGGGGCGGAGGAAAAACTGTTTTTT.

This clone was recorded once. The gene calls are TRBV27 and TRBJ1-1; D might be TRBD1 (6 bases). Deletions cut 5 bases from V and 0 bases from J, with 16 bases between. Germline CDR1 reads MNHEY; CDR2 reads SMNVEV (reference sequence). This CDR3 region has 16 residues. CDR3 residues: CASSNQRDTMNTEAFF. Here the CDR3 DNA reads TGTGCCAGCAGTAACCAAAGGGACACAATGAACACTGAAGCTTTCTTT.

The chain joins TRBV4-2 to TRBJ2-7; the D is unclear. Germline loops: CDR1 LGHNA, CDR2 YNFKEQ. The CDR3 spans 15 residues. V was trimmed by 1 base and J by 0 bases, leaving 10 bases between them. CDR3 nucleotides: TGTGCCAGCAGCCAAGGACATCTGGACTCCTACGAGCAGTACTTC. Its protein product is CASSQGHLDSYEQYF.

V is TRBV6-1 and J is TRBJ1-5; D is possibly TRBD1 (6 bases). The CDR3 has 17 residues. The V end lost 2 bases, the J end lost 2 bases, and 16 bases lay between the germline ends. The germline gives CDR1 MNHNS, CDR2 SASEGT. CDR3 bases: TGTGCCAGCAGTGAACCCGCCGGGGGGCGAGGCAATCAGCCCCAGCATTTT. It encodes CASSEPAGGRGNQPQHF.

The chain uses TRBV5-1 and TRBJ1-3; D gene ambiguous. The CDR3 totals 16 residues. Germline V gene lookup returns CDR1 SGHRS and CDR2 YFSETQ. The V end lost 0 bases, the J end lost 0 bases, and 10 bases lay between the germline ends. The CDR3 bases are TGCGCCAGCAGCTTGGACAGCATAATCTCTGGAAACACCATATATTTT. This codes for CASSLDSIISGNTIYF.